One sample yielded the 10 T cell receptor beta chains listed below, sequenced in a study of Graves' ophthalmopathy and Graves' hyperthyroidism. TCR beta CDR3 regions were amplified from RNA transcripts. The library came from an HTBI-primed first-round RT-PCR and a second-round multiplex PCR. TCRdb redid the calling of the multiplex PCR reads with MiXCR, one entry per CDR3 protein. Here the sample spans about 170,000 distinct CDR3 sequences, about 40% being singletons. The sequenced material came from peripheral blood. All receptors derive from a woman between 35 and 50 years old with Graves' ophthalmopathy.

The rearrangement uses TRBV5-1 and TRBJ1-6; no clear D. V was cut by 1 base and J by 5 bases, with 13 bases left in between. Germline V gives CDR1 SGHRS, CDR2 YFSETQ. This CDR3 has 16 amino acids. The CDR3 sequence: CASSLTDGGDNSPLHF. The CDR3 DNA is TGCGCCAGCAGCTTGACCGACGGTGGGGATAATTCACCCCTCCACTTT. The variable domain in full, with the rest retrieved from reference TRBV5-1 and TRBJ1-6, is KAGVTQTPRYLIKTRGQQVTLSCSPISGHRSVSWYQQTPGQGLQFLFEYFSETQRNKGNFPGRFSGRQFSNSRSEMNVSTLELGDSALYLCASSLTDGGDNSPLHFGNGTRLTVT.

This clonotype showed up many times. The V gene is TRBV6-5, the J gene TRBJ2-7, with TRBD2 matching 10 bases. The germline V gene encodes CDR1 MNHEY and CDR2 SVGAGI. The V gene end was trimmed by 10 bases and the J gene end by 3 bases; junction bases not matched to a gene: 6. The CDR3 consists of 13 residues. This CDR3 is CATRSGRLYEQYF. The CDR3 DNA follows: TGTGCCACCCGTAGCGGGAGGCTCTACGAGCAGTACTTC.

The V gene is TRBV11-1, the J gene TRBJ2-5; D gene uncertain. CDR1 SGHAT and CDR2 FQDESV come from the germline V gene (reference sequence). This CDR3 is 14 amino acids long. Trimming took off 5 bases at V and 5 bases at J, with 15 bases between the two ends. CDR3: CASSREATKETQYF. DNA for the CDR3: TGTGCCAGCAGCCGCGAAGCTACCAAGGAGACCCAGTACTTC.

The V call is TRBV2, the J call TRBJ1-5; perhaps TRBD1 as D (5 bases). The germline V gene encodes CDR1 SNHLY and CDR2 FYNNEI. The CDR3 runs 14 residues. The V gene lost 3 bases and the J gene lost 2 bases, with 8 bases spanning the gap. Written as DNA, the CDR3 is TGTGCCAGCAGTGAGGCAGGGCGCAATCAGCCCCAGCATTTT. Encoded protein: CASSEAGRNQPQHF.

This clonotype was counted many times. The chain has TRBV4-1 and TRBJ2-7; D remains ambiguous. Germline V gene lookup returns CDR1 MGHRA and CDR2 YSYEKL. The CDR3 contains 15 residues. Trimming cost V 0 bases and J 6 bases, with 15 bases left between them. The CDR3 is CASSQENAIGREQYF. In DNA form, the CDR3 reads TGCGCCAGCAGCCAAGAAAATGCGATAGGACGCGAGCAGTACTTC.

J is TRBJ2-5 and V is TRBV28, with a weak D call TRBD2 (5 bases). Looked up from germline, CDR1 is MDHEN and CDR2 is SYDVKM. This CDR3 is built from 13 residues. V dropped 6 bases and J dropped 3 bases, with 11 bases sitting between them. The CDR3 reads CASSDREEETQYF. Here the CDR3 DNA reads TGTGCCAGCAGCGACCGGGAAGAAGAGACCCAGTACTTC.

The rearrangement joins TRBV6-2 or TRBV6-3 to TRBJ2-7, with D perhaps matching TRBD1 (7 bases). There are 14 residues in the CDR3. V lost 2 bases, J lost 5 bases, and 13 bases lay in between. Germline lookup yields CDR1 MNHEY and CDR2 SVGEGT. The chain's CDR3 is CASSYQQGGNEQYF. In DNA, the CDR3 is TGTGCCAGCAGTTACCAGCAGGGGGGAAACGAGCAGTACTTC.

V gene TRBV19 combines with J gene TRBJ2-7; no clear D. Deletions cut 4 bases from V and 0 bases from J, with 13 bases between. This CDR3 has 15 residues. Germline V lookup: CDR1 LNHDA, CDR2 SQIVND (reference sequence). This chain's CDR3 is CASSTAHRSSYEQYF. CDR3 coding DNA: TGTGCCAGTAGTACGGCCCACCGGAGCTCCTACGAGCAGTACTTC. The variable domain in full, with the rest retrieved from reference TRBV19 and TRBJ2-7, is DGGITQSPKYLFRKEGQNVTLSCEQNLNHDAMYWYRQDPGQGLRLIYYSQIVNDFQKGDIAEGYSVSREKKESFPLTVTSAQKNPTAFYLCASSTAHRSSYEQYFGPGTRLTVT.

This clonotype was recorded at least ten times. V is TRBV6-1 and J is TRBJ1-5; tentative D call: TRBD1 (5 bases). The CDR3 is 16 residues long. The germline gives CDR1 MNHNS, CDR2 SASEGT. V shed 3 bases and J shed 3 bases, with 15 bases lying between them. CDR3: CASSDWGQPNNQPQHF. CDR3 in DNA: TGTGCCAGCAGTGATTGGGGCCAGCCCAACAATCAGCCCCAGCATTTT.

The chain carries TRBV6-1 and TRBJ2-5, with D possibly matching TRBD2 (6 bases). This CDR3 has 13 residues. Germline CDR1 reads MNHNS; CDR2 reads SASEGT. With 6 bases removed from V and 5 bases from J, the gap between germline ends came to 13 bases. CDR3 coding DNA: TGTGCCAGCAGGTCGGGAGTGGGGGAGACCCAGTACTTC. This codes for CASRSGVGETQYF.